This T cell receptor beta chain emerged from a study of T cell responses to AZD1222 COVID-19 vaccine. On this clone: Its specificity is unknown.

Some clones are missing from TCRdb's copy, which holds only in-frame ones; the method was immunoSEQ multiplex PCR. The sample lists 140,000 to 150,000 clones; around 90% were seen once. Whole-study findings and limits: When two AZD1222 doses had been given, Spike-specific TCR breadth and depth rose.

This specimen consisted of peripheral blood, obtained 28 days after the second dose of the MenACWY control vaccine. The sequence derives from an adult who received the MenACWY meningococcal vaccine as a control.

The CDR3 sequence is CASSSQNSYEQYF. In nucleotides, the CDR3 is TGTGCCAGCAGTTCGCAGAATTCCTACGAGCAGTACTTC. The chain uses TRBV6-5 and TRBJ2-7; D gene uncertain. CDR1 is MNHEY, CDR2 SVGAGI, per germline. V was clipped by 4 bases and J by 1 base, with 8 bases between them. This CDR3 is built from 13 residues.